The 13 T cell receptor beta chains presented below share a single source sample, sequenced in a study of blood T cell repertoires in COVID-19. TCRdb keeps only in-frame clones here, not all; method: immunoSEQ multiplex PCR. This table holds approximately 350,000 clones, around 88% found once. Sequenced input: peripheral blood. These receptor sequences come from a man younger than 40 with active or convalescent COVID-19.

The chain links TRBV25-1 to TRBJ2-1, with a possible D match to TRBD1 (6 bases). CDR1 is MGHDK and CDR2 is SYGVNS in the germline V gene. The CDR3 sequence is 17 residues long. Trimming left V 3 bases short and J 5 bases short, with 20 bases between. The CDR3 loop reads CASSDQQGPWENNEQFF. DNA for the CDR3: TGTGCCAGCAGTGATCAACAGGGACCCTGGGAGAACAATGAGCAGTTCTTC.

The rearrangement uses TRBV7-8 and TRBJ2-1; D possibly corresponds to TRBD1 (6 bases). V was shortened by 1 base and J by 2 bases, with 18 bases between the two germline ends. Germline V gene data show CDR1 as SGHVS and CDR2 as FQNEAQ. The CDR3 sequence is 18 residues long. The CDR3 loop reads CASSLDVRNRAPYNEQFF. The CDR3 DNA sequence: TGTGCCAGCAGCTTAGATGTTCGGAACAGGGCGCCCTACAATGAGCAGTTCTTC.

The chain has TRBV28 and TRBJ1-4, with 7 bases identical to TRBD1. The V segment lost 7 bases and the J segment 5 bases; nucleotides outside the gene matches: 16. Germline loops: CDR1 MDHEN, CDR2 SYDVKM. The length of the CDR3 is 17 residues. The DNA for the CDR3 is TGTGCCAGCAAGAAGGGCCCCCGGGACAGCATAAATGAAAAACTGTTTTTT. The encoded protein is CASKKGPRDSINEKLFF.

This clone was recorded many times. CDR3 sequence reads: CASRGSLRGGEDTQYF. DNA of the CDR3: TGTGCCAGCAGGGGGAGTCTAAGGGGGGGCGAAGATACGCAGTATTTT. V is TRBV4-2 and J is TRBJ2-3; D perhaps matches TRBD2 (7 bases). The CDR3 loop spans 16 amino acids. V lost 6 bases to trimming and J lost 5 bases, with 21 bases between them. Per the germline V gene, CDR1 is LGHNA and CDR2 is YNFKEQ.

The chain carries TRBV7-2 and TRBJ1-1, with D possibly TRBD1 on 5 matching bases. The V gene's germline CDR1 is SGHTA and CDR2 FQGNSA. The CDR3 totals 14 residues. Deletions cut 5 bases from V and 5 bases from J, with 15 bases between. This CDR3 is CASSPVTGHTEAFF. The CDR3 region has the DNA TGTGCCAGCAGCCCCGTTACAGGCCATACTGAAGCTTTCTTT.

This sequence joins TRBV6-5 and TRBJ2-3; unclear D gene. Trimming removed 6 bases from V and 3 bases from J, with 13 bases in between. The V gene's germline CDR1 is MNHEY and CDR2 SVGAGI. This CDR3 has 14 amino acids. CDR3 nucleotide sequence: TGTGCCAGCAGCGACCTCATAGCTACAGATACGCAGTATTTT. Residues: CASSDLIATDTQYF.

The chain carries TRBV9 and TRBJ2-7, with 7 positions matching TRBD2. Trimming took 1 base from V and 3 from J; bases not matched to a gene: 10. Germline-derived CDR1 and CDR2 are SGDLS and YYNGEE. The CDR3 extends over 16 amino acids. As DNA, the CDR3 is TGTGCCAGCAGCGTAAAAGAAACTAGCGAGTTCTACGAGCAGTACTTC. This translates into CASSVKETSEFYEQYF.

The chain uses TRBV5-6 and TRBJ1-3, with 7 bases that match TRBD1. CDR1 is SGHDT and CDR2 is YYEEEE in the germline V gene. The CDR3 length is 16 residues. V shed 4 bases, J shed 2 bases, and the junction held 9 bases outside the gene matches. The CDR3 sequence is CASSRFHDRAGNTIYF. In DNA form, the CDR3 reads TGTGCCAGCAGCCGGTTCCACGACAGGGCTGGAAACACCATATATTTT.

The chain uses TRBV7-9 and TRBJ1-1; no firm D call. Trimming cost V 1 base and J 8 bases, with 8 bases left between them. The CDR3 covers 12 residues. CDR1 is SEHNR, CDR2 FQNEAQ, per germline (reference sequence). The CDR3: CASSLVSSEAFF. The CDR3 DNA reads TGTGCCAGCAGCTTAGTCTCGTCGGAAGCTTTCTTT.

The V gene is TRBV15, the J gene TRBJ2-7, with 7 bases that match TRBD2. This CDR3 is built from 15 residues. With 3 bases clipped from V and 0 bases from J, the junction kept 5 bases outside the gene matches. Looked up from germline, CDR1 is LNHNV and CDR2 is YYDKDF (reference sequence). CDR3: CATSSERGSSYEQYF. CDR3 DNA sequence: TGTGCCACCAGCAGCGAGCGGGGCTCCTCCTACGAGCAGTACTTC.

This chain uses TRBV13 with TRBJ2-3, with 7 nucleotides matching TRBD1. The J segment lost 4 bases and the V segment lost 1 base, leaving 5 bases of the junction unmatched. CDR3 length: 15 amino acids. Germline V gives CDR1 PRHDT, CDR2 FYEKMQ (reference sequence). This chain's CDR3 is CASSLEGQPADTQYF. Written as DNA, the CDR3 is TGTGCCAGCAGCTTAGAGGGACAGCCGGCAGATACGCAGTATTTT.

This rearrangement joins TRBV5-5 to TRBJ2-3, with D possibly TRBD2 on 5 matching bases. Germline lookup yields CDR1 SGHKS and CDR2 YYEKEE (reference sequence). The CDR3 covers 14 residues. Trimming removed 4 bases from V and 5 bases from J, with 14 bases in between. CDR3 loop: CASSLRVRGDTQYF. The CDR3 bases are TGTGCCAGCAGCCTTCGGGTCCGGGGAGATACGCAGTATTTT.

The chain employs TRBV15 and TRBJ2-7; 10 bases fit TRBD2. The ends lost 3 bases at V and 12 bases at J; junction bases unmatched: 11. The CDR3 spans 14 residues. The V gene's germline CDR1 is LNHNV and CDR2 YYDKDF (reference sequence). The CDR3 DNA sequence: TGTGCCACCAGCAGGGGCCCGAGCGGGAGGGAGTTGTACTTC. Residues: CATSRGPSGRELYF.